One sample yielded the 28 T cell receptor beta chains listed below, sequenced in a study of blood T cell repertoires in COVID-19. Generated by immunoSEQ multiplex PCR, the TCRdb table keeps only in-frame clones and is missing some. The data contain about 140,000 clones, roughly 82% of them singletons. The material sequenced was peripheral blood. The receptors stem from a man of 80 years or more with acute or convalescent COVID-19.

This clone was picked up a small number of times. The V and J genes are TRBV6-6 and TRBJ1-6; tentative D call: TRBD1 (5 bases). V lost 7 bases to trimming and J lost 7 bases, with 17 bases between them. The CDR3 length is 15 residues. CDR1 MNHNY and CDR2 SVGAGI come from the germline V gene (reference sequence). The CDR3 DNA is TGTGCCAGCACCCAAGGGGATTTTATAAATTCACCCCTCCACTTT. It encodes CASTQGDFINSPLHF.

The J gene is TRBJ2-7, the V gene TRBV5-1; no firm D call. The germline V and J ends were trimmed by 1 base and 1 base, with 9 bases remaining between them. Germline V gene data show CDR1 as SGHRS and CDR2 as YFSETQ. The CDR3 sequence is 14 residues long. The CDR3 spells CASSLMMSSYEQYF. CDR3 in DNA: TGCGCCAGCAGCTTGATGATGAGTTCCTACGAGCAGTACTTC.

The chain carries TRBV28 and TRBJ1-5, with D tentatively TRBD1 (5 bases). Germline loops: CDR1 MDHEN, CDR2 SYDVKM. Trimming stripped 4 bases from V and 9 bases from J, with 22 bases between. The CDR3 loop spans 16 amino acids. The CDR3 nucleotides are TGTGCCAGCAGTTCCCCCCGGGGTTCGTGGGGGGGGCCCCAGCATTTT. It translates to CASSSPRGSWGGPQHF.

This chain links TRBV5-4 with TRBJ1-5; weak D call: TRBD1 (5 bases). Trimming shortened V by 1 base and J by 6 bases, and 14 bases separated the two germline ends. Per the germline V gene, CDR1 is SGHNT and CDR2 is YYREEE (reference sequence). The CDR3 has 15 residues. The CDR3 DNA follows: TGTGCCAGCAGCTTGTATGAGTCAGGGCGTCAGCCCCAGCATTTT. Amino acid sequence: CASSLYESGRQPQHF.

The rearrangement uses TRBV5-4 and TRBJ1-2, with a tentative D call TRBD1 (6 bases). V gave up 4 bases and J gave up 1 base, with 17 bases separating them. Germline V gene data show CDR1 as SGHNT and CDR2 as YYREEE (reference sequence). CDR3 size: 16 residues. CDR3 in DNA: TGTGCCAGCAGCGGGGGGGCAGGGGACCTTAACTATGGCTACACCTTC. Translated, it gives CASSGGAGDLNYGYTF.

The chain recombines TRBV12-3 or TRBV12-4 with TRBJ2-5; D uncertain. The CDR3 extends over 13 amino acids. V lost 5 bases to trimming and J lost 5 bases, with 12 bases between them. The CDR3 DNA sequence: TGTGCCAGCAGTAGACTCGCCTGGGAGACCCAGTACTTC. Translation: CASSRLAWETQYF.

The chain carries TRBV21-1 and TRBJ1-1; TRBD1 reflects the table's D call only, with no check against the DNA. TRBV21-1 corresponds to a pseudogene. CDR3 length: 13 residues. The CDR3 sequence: CASSKSKQGWAFF. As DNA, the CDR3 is TGTGCCAGCAGCAAAAGTAAACAGGGTTGGGCTTTCTTT.

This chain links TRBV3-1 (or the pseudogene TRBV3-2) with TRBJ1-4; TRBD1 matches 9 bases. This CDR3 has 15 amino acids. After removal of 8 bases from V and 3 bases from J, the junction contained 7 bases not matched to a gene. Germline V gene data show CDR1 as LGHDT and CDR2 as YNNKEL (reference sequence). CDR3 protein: CASSGQGSPNEKLFF. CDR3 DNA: TGTGCCAGCTCCGGACAGGGGAGTCCTAATGAAAAACTGTTTTTT.

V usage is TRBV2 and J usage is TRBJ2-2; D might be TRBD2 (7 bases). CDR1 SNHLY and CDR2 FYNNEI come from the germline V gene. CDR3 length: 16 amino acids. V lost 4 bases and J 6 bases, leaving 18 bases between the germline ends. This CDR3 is CASSGAGARMAGELFF. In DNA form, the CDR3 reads TGTGCCAGCAGTGGGGCGGGGGCGCGGATGGCCGGGGAGCTGTTTTTT.

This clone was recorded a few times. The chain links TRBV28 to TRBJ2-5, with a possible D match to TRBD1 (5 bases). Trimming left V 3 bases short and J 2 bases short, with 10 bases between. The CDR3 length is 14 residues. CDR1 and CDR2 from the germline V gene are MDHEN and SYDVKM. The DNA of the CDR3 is TGTGCCAGCAGTTTGTCAGGGCTACAAGAGACCCAGTACTTC. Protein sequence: CASSLSGLQETQYF. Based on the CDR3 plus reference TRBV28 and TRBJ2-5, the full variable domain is DVKVTQSSRYLVKRTGEKVFLECVQDMDHENMFWYRQDPGLGLRLIYFSYDVKMKEKGDIPEGYSVSREKKERFSLILESASTNQTSMYLCASSLSGLQETQYFGPGTRLLVL.

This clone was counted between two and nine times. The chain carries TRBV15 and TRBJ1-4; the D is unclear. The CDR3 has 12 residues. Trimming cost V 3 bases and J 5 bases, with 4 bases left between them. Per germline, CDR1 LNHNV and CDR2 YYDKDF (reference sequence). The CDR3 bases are TGTGCCACCAGCAGGGAGAATGAAAAACTGTTTTTT. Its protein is CATSRENEKLFF.

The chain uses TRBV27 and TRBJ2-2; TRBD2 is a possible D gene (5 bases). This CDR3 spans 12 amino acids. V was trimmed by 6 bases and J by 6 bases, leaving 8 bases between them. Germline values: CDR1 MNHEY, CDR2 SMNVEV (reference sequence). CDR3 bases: TGTGCCAGCAGCTTACTAGCCGGGGAGCTGTTTTTT. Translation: CASSLLAGELFF.

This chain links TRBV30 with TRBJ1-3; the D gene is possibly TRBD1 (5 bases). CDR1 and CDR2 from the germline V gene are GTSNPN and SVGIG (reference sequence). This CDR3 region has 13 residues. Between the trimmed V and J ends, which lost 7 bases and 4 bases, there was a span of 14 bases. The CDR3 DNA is TGTGCCTTTAAAGGGGCGCTGGGAAACACCATATATTTT. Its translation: CAFKGALGNTIYF. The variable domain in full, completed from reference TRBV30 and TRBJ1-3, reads SQTIHQWPATLVQPVGSPLSLECTVEGTSNPNLYWYRQAAGRGLQLLFYSVGIGQISSEVPQNLSASRPQDRQFILSSKKLLLSDSGFYLCAFKGALGNTIYFGEGSWLTVV.

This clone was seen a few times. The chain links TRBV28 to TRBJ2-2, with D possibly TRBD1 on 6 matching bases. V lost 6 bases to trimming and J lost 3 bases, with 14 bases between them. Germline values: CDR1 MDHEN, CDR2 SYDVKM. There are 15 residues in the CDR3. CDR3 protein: CASRTTGLDTGELFF. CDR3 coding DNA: TGTGCCAGCAGGACCACAGGGTTGGACACCGGGGAGCTGTTTTTT.

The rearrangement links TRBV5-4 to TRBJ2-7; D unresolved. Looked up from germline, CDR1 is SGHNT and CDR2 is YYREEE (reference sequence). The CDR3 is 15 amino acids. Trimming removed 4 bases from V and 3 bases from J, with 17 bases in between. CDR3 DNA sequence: TGTGCCAGCAGCCAATCCACTCCAGGTCTCTACGAGCAGTACTTC. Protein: CASSQSTPGLYEQYF.

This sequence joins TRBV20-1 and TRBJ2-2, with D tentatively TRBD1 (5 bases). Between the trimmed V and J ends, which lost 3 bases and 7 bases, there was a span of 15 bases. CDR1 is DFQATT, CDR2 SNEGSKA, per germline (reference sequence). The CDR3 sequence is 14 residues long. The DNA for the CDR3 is TGCAGTGCTAGTATCCAGGGCTACGGCGGGGAGCTGTTTTTT. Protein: CSASIQGYGGELFF.

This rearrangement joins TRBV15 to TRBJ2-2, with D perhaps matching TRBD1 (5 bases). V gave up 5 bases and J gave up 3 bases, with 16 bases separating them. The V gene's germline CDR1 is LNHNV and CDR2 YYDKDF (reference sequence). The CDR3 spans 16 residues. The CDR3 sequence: CATSSGQGRYTGELFF. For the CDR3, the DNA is TGTGCCACCAGCTCCGGGCAGGGAAGATACACCGGGGAGCTGTTTTTT.

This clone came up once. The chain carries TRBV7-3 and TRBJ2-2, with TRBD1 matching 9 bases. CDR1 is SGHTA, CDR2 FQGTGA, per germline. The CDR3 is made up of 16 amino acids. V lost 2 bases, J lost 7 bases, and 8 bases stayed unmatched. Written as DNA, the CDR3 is TGTGCCAGCAGCTTATTTCCGGGACAGGGCGGCGGGGAGCTGTTTTTT. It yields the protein CASSLFPGQGGGELFF.

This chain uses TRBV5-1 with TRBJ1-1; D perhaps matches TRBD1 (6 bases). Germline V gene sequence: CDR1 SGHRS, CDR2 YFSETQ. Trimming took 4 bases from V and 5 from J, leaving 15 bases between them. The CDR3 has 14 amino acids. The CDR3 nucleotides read TGCGCCAGCAGCCAGGACAGCGTCGCGACTGAAGCTTTCTTT. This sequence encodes CASSQDSVATEAFF. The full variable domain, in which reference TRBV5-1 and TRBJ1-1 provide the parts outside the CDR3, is KAGVTQTPRYLIKTRGQQVTLSCSPISGHRSVSWYQQTPGQGLQFLFEYFSETQRNKGNFPGRFSGRQFSNSRSEMNVSTLELGDSALYLCASSQDSVATEAFFGQGTRLTVV.

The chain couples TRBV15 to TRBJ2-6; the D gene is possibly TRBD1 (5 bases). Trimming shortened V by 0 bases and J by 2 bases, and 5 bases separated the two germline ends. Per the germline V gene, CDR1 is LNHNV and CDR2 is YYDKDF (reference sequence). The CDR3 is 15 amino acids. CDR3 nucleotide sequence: TGTGCCACCAGCAGAGACAGGGCTGGGGCCAACGTCCTGACTTTC. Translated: CATSRDRAGANVLTF. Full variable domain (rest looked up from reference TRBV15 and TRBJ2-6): DAMVIQNPRYQVTQFGKPVTLSCSQTLNHNVMYWYQQKSSQAPKLLFHYYDKDFNNEADTPDNFQSRRPNTSFCFLDIRSPGLGDTAMYLCATSRDRAGANVLTFGAGSRLTVL.

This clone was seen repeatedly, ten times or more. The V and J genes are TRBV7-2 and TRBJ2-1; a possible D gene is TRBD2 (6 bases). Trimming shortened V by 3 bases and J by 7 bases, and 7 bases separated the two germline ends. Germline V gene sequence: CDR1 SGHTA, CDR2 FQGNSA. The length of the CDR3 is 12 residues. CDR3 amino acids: CASSLGRNEQFF. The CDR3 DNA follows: TGTGCCAGCAGCTTGGGGAGGAATGAGCAGTTCTTC.

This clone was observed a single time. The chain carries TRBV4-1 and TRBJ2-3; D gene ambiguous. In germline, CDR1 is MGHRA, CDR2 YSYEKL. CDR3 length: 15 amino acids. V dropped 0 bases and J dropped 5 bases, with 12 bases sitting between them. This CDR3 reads CASSQDNSPLDTQYF. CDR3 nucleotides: TGCGCCAGCAGCCAAGATAACAGTCCCTTAGATACGCAGTATTTT.

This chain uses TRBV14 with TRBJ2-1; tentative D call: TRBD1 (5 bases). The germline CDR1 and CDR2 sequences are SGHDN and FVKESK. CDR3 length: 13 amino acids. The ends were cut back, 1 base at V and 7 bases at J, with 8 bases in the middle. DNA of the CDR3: TGTGCCAGCAGCCAAGTCAGGGCTAATGAGCAGTTCTTC. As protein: CASSQVRANEQFF.

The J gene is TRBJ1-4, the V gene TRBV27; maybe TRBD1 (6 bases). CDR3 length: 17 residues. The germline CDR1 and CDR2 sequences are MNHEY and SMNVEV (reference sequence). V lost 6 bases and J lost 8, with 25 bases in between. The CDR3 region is CASRLISSGGEQEKLFF. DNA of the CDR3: TGTGCCAGCAGACTAATCTCCTCGGGGGGCGAACAAGAAAAACTGTTTTTT.

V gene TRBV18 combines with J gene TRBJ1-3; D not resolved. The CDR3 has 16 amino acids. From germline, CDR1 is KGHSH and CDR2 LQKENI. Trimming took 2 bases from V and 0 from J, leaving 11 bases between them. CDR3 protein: CASSPTSETSGNTIYF. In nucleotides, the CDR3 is TGTGCCAGCTCACCAACATCGGAGACCTCTGGAAACACCATATATTTT.

The CDR3 reads CASRTGPSSGNTIYF. The CDR3 DNA reads as TGTGCCAGCAGGACAGGGCCTAGCTCTGGAAACACCATATATTTT. The chain employs TRBV7-2 and TRBJ1-3; 7 positions match TRBD1. J lost 0 bases, V lost 6 bases, and 5 bases had no gene match. The CDR3 consists of 15 residues. Germline lookup yields CDR1 SGHTA and CDR2 FQGNSA.

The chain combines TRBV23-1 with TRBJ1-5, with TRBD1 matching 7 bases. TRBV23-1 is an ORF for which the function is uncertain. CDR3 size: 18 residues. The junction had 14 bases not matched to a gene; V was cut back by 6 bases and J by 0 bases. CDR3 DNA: TGCGCCAGCAGGACACCGGGACAGCTATATTCTAGCAATCAGCCCCAGCATTTT. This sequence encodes CASRTPGQLYSSNQPQHF.

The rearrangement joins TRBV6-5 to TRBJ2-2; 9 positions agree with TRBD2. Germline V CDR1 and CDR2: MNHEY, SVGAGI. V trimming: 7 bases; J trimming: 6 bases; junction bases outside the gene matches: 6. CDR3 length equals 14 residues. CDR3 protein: CASTPKRGAGELFF. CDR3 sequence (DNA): TGTGCCAGCACTCCGAAGCGGGGGGCCGGGGAGCTGTTTTTT.